This T cell receptor beta chain was captured in a study of blood T cell repertoires in COVID-19. About the research overall: Samples taken during acute and convalescent COVID-19 were collected in the United States, Italy and Spain.

Using immunoSEQ multiplex PCR, the repertoire was profiled, and TCRdb retains in-frame clones only, with some absent. The profile covers some 300,000 clones, with more than 90% appearing a single time and almost 4% taken by the ten largest. In germline, CDR1 is SGHTA, CDR2 FQGNSA. There are 16 residues in the CDR3. V lost 1 base and J lost 0, with 10 bases in between. The V gene is TRBV7-2, the J gene TRBJ1-3, with D uncertain. The sequence was obtained from a woman aged 25 to 39 who had been exposed to COVID-19. Material for sequencing was PBMCs or T cells enriched from blood (not recorded which). The CDR3 sequence: CASSLGSRFSGNTIYF. Here the CDR3 DNA reads TGTGCCAGCAGCTTAGGATCCCGGTTCTCTGGAAACACCATATATTTT.